These T cell receptor beta chains were read from a single sample in a study of cytomegalovirus exposure and HLA in healthy donors. This table comes from immunoSEQ multiplex PCR, and its TCRdb copy is limited to in-frame clones, with some not included. This table has 95,000 to 110,000 clones, around 82% appearing once. The sequencing sample was made of PBMCs. Receptors originate from a woman between 35 and 50 years old in good health and CMV-seronegative. CDR3s include the opening cysteine and the closing phenylalanine or tryptophan. The D gene is left open where the match is weak. Size is stated for part of the rows, as once, few or many counts, or as a class when the clone is expanded.

few	TRBV27	TRBJ1-2	-	TGTGCCAGCAGATTTGGGGCGAAAAACTATGGCTACACCTTC	CASRFGAKNYGYTF
-	TRBV19	TRBJ2-2	-	TGTGCCAGTAATGCAGGGGCTAGGAACACCGGGGAGCTGTTTTTT	CASNAGARNTGELFF
-	TRBV12-2	TRBJ2-1	-	TGTGCAAGTCGCTTACTATCTAGCGGGAGGTACAATGAGCAGTTCTTC	CASRLLSSGRYNEQFF
-	TRBV7-8	TRBJ1-2	-	TGTGCCAGCAGCTTACGGGGGGATAGCTATGGCTACACCTTC	CASSLRGDSYGYTF
-	TRBV14	TRBJ1-6	-	TGTGCCAGCAGCAAAGACCCTCTCGGCGGGTCACCCCTCCACTTT	CASSKDPLGGSPLHF
-	TRBV19	TRBJ1-6	TRBD1	TGTGCCAGTAGTCCGGGACAGGGGGGTTCACCCCTCCACTTT	CASSPGQGGSPLHF
-	TRBV28	TRBJ1-3	-	TGTGCCAGCAGTTCCACCCCCGGAGGGTCCGGAAACACCATATATTTT	CASSSTPGGSGNTIYF
-	TRBV7-2	TRBJ2-6	TRBD2	TGTGCCAGCAGCTTGGCCCAAGCCGGGGGGACTGGGGCCAACGTCCTGACTTTC	CASSLAQAGGTGANVLTF
-	TRBV28	TRBJ1-1	-	TGTGCCAGCGGACACCCAATGAACACTGAAGCTTTCTTT	CASGHPMNTEAFF
few	TRBV19	TRBJ2-1	TRBD2	TGTGCCAGTAGTATAGAAGGGGCGAGCGGGAGCCCCTCCTACAATGAGCAGTTCTTC	CASSIEGASGSPSYNEQFF
once	TRBV29-1	TRBJ2-3	-	TGCAGCGTTGTTTTGAGGTTCTCCACCCAACTTAGCACAGATACGCAGTATTTT	CSVVLRFSTQLSTDTQYF
-	TRBV28	TRBJ2-3	TRBD2	TGTGCCAGCAGGGACGGGACTAGCGGGAGTCCCTTAGTCACAGATACGCAGTATTTT	CASRDGTSGSPLVTDTQYF
-	TRBV19	TRBJ2-5	TRBD2	TGTGCCACCTCGACTAGCGGGATCCGAGAGACCCAGTACTTC	CATSTSGIRETQYF
-	TRBV7-2	TRBJ2-7	TRBD2	TGTGCCAGCAGCTTAAGGGCTAGCGGCTCCTACGAGCAGTACTTC	CASSLRASGSYEQYF
-	TRBV9	TRBJ1-5	-	TGTGCCAGCAGCGTAGGACAGAATCAGCCCCAGCATTTT	CASSVGQNQPQHF
-	TRBV27	TRBJ2-7	-	TGTGCCAGCAGTTTATCGATCCAGAATGTTGCGGACGAGCAGTACTTC	CASSLSIQNVADEQYF
-	TRBV6-1	TRBJ2-7	-	TGTGCCAGCAGTGAACTTGGGGAGTACTACGAGCAGTACTTC	CASSELGEYYEQYF
-	TRBV7-8	TRBJ1-4	-	TGTGCCAGCAGCTTTGAAGGGGCGAGTGAAAAACTGTTTTTT	CASSFEGASEKLFF
-	TRBV18	TRBJ1-3	-	TGTGCCAGCTCACCGCAGACTACTGGAAACACCATATATTTT	CASSPQTTGNTIYF
-	TRBV7-2	TRBJ2-3	-	TGTGCCAGCAGCTTCGGCCAGGTTTCTACGCAGTATTTT	CASSFGQVSTQYF
-	TRBV5-4	TRBJ2-7	TRBD1	TGTGCCAGCAGCTTCGGGACAGAAGGCTACGAGCAGTACTTC	CASSFGTEGYEQYF
-	TRBV14	TRBJ2-1	TRBD2	TGTGCCAGCAGCCCCCTCACTAGCGGGAGATCGGATGAGCAGTTCTTC	CASSPLTSGRSDEQFF
-	TRBV18	TRBJ1-5	TRBD1	TGTGCCAGCTCCCCTCAGGGGGCCTCTAGCAATCAGCCCCAGCATTTT	CASSPQGASSNQPQHF
once	TRBV7-3	TRBJ2-1	TRBD2	TGTGCCAGCAGCTTGGATGGACTAGCGGGCAATGAGCAGTTCTTC	CASSLDGLAGNEQFF
few	TRBV21-1	TRBJ1-1	-	TGTGCCAGCAGCAAAGGCAGGGGCACTGAAGCTTTCTTT	CASSKGRGTEAFF
-	TRBV21-1	TRBJ2-1	-	TGTGCCAGCATTTCTCCGTACTTCCCCAGGGACAGGGGGGGGGAGGATGAGCAGTTCTTC	CASISPYFPRDRGGEDEQFF
-	TRBV7-2	TRBJ2-3	-	TGTGCCAGCAGCGCAGACACAGATACGCAGTATTTT	CASSADTDTQYF
once	TRBV2	TRBJ2-7	TRBD1	TGTGCCAGCAGCCCCGGAGCCGGGACAGGGCCGGTGTACGAGCAGTACTTC	CASSPGAGTGPVYEQYF
-	TRBV19	TRBJ1-1	-	TGTGCCAGTAGTGTAACAGGGTCCACTGAAGCTTTCTTT	CASSVTGSTEAFF
once	TRBV9	TRBJ2-1	-	TGTGCCAGCAGCGTGGAAAGGACTGTCGCCAGCTCCTACAATGAGCAGTTCTTC	CASSVERTVASSYNEQFF
-	TRBV7-3	TRBJ2-7	TRBD2	TGTGCCAGCAGCTTGGGCTCGGGAGCGGGAGTCTACGAGCAGTACTTC	CASSLGSGAGVYEQYF
-	TRBV7-3	TRBJ2-1	TRBD1	TGTGCCAGCAGCCGAGGGCCTATTAGCCGGACAGGGGTATTCGAAAAGCAGTTCTTC	CASSRGPISRTGVFEKQFF
-	TRBV28	TRBJ1-4	-	TGTGCCAGCAGATCGGGACACCTTGAAAAACTGTTTTTT	CASRSGHLEKLFF
few	TRBV7-9	TRBJ1-3	-	TGTGCCAGCAGCTCCGTTACTGCCTTCTCTGGAAACACCATATATTTT	CASSSVTAFSGNTIYF
-	TRBV29-1	TRBJ2-2	TRBD2	TGCAGCGTTACCCGACTAGCGGGAGAGTCAGGGGAGCTGTTTTTT	CSVTRLAGESGELFF
-	TRBV9	TRBJ2-7	-	TGTGCCAGCAGCTTTACCATCGGAGGGAGTACCTCCTACGAGCAGTACTTC	CASSFTIGGSTSYEQYF
-	TRBV28	TRBJ2-2	TRBD2	TGTGCCATCCAGACTAGCGGGAGTACCGGGGAGCTGTTTTTT	CAIQTSGSTGELFF
-	TRBV14	TRBJ1-1	-	TGTGCCAGCAGCCAAGTGGGGGGCACTGAAGCTTTCTTT	CASSQVGGTEAFF
-	TRBV28	TRBJ2-7	TRBD1	TGTGCCAGCAGTCCACCCGGGACAGGGGGCTCCTACGAGCAGTACTTC	CASSPPGTGGSYEQYF
-	TRBV11-2	TRBJ2-1	TRBD2	TGTGCCAGCAGCTTAGATTCTAGGACTAGCGGGATTGGTGAGCAGTTCTTC	CASSLDSRTSGIGEQFF
-	TRBV28	TRBJ1-1	-	TGTGCCAGCATCCAACCCGGGGTCGGCACTGAAGCTTTCTTT	CASIQPGVGTEAFF
-	TRBV13	TRBJ2-7	-	TGTGCCAGCAGCTTAGGCAGGAACTCCTACGAGCAGTACTTC	CASSLGRNSYEQYF
-	TRBV27	TRBJ2-3	-	TGTGCCAGCAGTTTACAAACCAGAACAGATACGCAGTATTTT	CASSLQTRTDTQYF
once	TRBV7-2	TRBJ1-2	TRBD1	TGTGCCAGCAGCTCCCTCGGACAGGCCCTAGGGGACACCTTC	CASSSLGQALGDTF
-	TRBV5-1	TRBJ2-3	TRBD2	TGCGCCAGCAGCTTGGCCGGGGTAGCGGGAGCTGATACGCAGTATTTT	CASSLAGVAGADTQYF
-	TRBV7-9	TRBJ2-7	-	TGTGCCAGCAGCTTTAGGCCAGGGGAAGTCTACGAGCAGTACTTC	CASSFRPGEVYEQYF
-	TRBV20-1	TRBJ2-7	-	TGCAGTGCCGTCGACAGCTACGAGCAGTACTTC	CSAVDSYEQYF
-	TRBV9	TRBJ2-3	-	TGTGCCAGCAGCGTAGTTTCAGGTACGCAGTATTTT	CASSVVSGTQYF
-	TRBV7-9	TRBJ2-7	-	TGTGCCAGCAGCTTATCGGGGAGTCGGGCCGAGCAGTACTTC	CASSLSGSRAEQYF
-	TRBV7-9	TRBJ2-2	-	TGTGCCAGCAGCCCCCATTCGGGAACCGGGGAGCTGTTTTTT	CASSPHSGTGELFF
-	TRBV5-1	TRBJ1-1	TRBD1	TGCGCCAGCAGCTTGCAAATTGGACAGGGGGGACCAGGGGACACTGAAGCTTTCTTT	CASSLQIGQGGPGDTEAFF
-	TRBV28	TRBJ2-3	TRBD2	TGTGCCAGCAGTTTAGGAACTAGCGGGTATAGCACAGATACGCAGTATTTT	CASSLGTSGYSTDTQYF
-	TRBV28	TRBJ1-5	-	TGTGCCAGCACCTTAAGAACAGGCGCCCCTCAGCCCCAGCATTTT	CASTLRTGAPQPQHF
-	TRBV7-9	TRBJ2-1	-	TGTGCCAGCAGTCCTACAGGGAACTACAATGAGCAGTTCTTC	CASSPTGNYNEQFF